These 28 T cell receptor beta chains were all obtained from the same sample, sequenced in a study of blood T cell repertoires in COVID-19. Sequenced by immunoSEQ multiplex PCR; TCRdb stores in-frame clones only, minus some. The repertoire has approximately 300,000 clones, nearly 90% of them found once; the top ten carry 5.5% to 6%. The source material was PBMCs or T cells enriched from blood (not recorded which). The receptors were sampled from a woman aged 30 to 39 who had recovered from COVID-19.

The chain uses TRBV11-2 and TRBJ2-1; 9 bases are a match to TRBD2. The germline gives CDR1 SGHAT, CDR2 FQNNGV. The CDR3 runs 17 residues. Trimming took 4 bases from V and 10 from J; bases not matched to a gene: 17. Here the CDR3 DNA reads TGTGCCAGCAGCTCTCAATTGGGCGGGGGGGCCTTTGGAGAGCAGTTCTTC. This codes for CASSSQLGGGAFGEQFF. The full variable domain, its missing parts supplied by reference TRBV11-2 and TRBJ2-1, is EAGVAQSPRYKIIEKRQSVAFWCNPISGHATLYWYQQILGQGPKLLIQFQNNGVVDDSQLPKDRFSAERLKGVDSTLKIQPAKLEDSAVYLCASSSQLGGGAFGEQFFGPGTRLTVL.

This chain joins TRBV7-3 and TRBJ1-2, with 11 positions matching TRBD1. This CDR3 is 13 amino acids long. Germline loops: CDR1 SGHTA, CDR2 FQGTGA. V lost 5 bases, J lost 7 bases, and 3 bases stayed unmatched. The CDR3 nucleotides read TGTGCCAGCAGCCGGACAGGGGGCTTTGGCTACACCTTC. It encodes CASSRTGGFGYTF.

The chain uses TRBV6-5 and TRBJ1-2, with TRBD1 identical over 8 bases. The CDR3 runs 12 residues. V lost 6 bases to trimming and J lost 7 bases; unmatched junction nucleotides: 4. Per germline, CDR1 MNHEY and CDR2 SVGAGI. CDR3 protein: CASRRTGSGYTF. The CDR3 nucleotides read TGTGCCAGCAGGCGGACAGGGTCTGGCTACACCTTC.

The chain couples TRBV4-2 to TRBJ1-6; D is unclear. This CDR3 contains 15 residues. Germline CDR1 is LGHNA and CDR2 is YNFKEQ. Trimming removed 0 bases at V and 6 bases at J, with 9 bases between. In nucleotides, the CDR3 is TGTGCCAGCAGCCAAGAGGGGAGCGGTAATTCACCCCTCCACTTT. Translation: CASSQEGSGNSPLHF.

As DNA, the CDR3 is TGCGCCAGCAGCCCCCGGGACAGTAATGAAAAACTGTTTTTT. It is translated as CASSPRDSNEKLFF. The chain carries TRBV5-1 and TRBJ1-4; 7 bases line up with TRBD1. CDR3 length equals 14 residues. The germline V gene encodes CDR1 SGHRS and CDR2 YFSETQ. V shed 4 bases, J shed 4 bases, and the junction held 4 bases outside the gene matches.

Concerning this clone: The same CDR3 arises from other DNA sequences in this sample as well. The chain is built from TRBV7-9 and TRBJ1-1; D is uncertain. The CDR3 is 13 residues long. Germline values: CDR1 SEHNR, CDR2 FQNEAQ (reference sequence). Trimming left V 2 bases short and J 1 base short, with 5 bases between. The CDR3 protein is CASSLTANTEAFF. The CDR3 DNA is TGTGCCAGCAGCTTAACAGCGAACACTGAAGCTTTCTTT.

Concerning this clone itself: The sample carries other DNA sequences with the same CDR3. This sequence joins TRBV28 and TRBJ1-5; D may be TRBD1 (6 bases). Germline V gene lookup returns CDR1 MDHEN and CDR2 SYDVKM. The CDR3 contains 14 residues. Trimming took 2 bases from V and 6 from J, leaving 11 bases between them. CDR3 in amino acids: CASSLRGGGQPQHF. The CDR3 DNA reads as TGTGCCAGCAGTTTAAGGGGGGGCGGTCAGCCCCAGCATTTT.

The chain carries TRBV3-1 (or the pseudogene TRBV3-2) and TRBJ1-2, with 8 positions matching TRBD1. Losses at the gene ends were 1 base for V and 8 bases for J; bases not matched to a gene: 9. Germline lookup yields CDR1 LGHDT and CDR2 YNNKEL (reference sequence). The CDR3 covers 15 residues. CDR3 coding DNA: TGTGCCAGCAGCCAAGGGGACAGGCGGCCCGCCGGCTACACCTTC. Amino acid sequence: CASSQGDRRPAGYTF.

The chain combines TRBV9 with TRBJ2-2, with 7 bases aligning to TRBD1. The germline V gene has CDR1 SGDLS and CDR2 YYNGEE. J gave up 0 bases and V 3 bases, and 14 bases lay outside the gene matches. The CDR3 has 19 residues. CDR3 sequence (DNA): TGTGCCAGCAGCGAAGCGGACAGGCGGAGCTTGTCGAACACCGGGGAGCTGTTTTTT. This gives the protein CASSEADRRSLSNTGELFF.

The CDR3 nucleotides are TGTGCCAGCAGTTACTCGATCCCCAGTAATGAAAAACTGTTTTTT. Amino acids: CASSYSIPSNEKLFF. The chain couples TRBV6-5 to TRBJ1-4, with D hard to call. The CDR3 contains 15 residues. Deletions cut 0 bases from V and 4 bases from J, with 9 bases between. CDR1 is MNHEY and CDR2 is SVGAGI in the germline V gene.

V is TRBV2 and J is TRBJ1-6; D unresolved. The CDR3 contains 11 residues. The V end was cut by 6 bases, the J end by 7 bases, with 4 bases between. Germline CDR1 and CDR2: SNHLY and FYNNEI. CDR3 amino acids: CASRENSPLHF. The CDR3 nucleotides read TGTGCCAGCAGGGAGAATTCACCCCTCCACTTT.

This rearrangement joins TRBV27 to TRBJ1-1; 9 positions agree with TRBD1. This CDR3 is built from 14 residues. V shed 10 bases, J shed 0 bases, and the junction held 6 bases outside the gene matches. CDR1 is MNHEY, CDR2 SMNVEV, per germline (reference sequence). Here the CDR3 reads CAIKRDRVNTEAFF. The CDR3 region has the DNA TGTGCCATCAAAAGGGACAGGGTGAACACTGAAGCTTTCTTT.

The chain couples TRBV18 to TRBJ2-5; maybe TRBD1 (6 bases). The CDR3 is 15 amino acids. Trimming took 6 bases from V and 3 from J, leaving 17 bases between them. CDR1 and CDR2 (germline): KGHSH, LQKENI. CDR3 sequence (DNA): TGTGCCAGCTCCCCCGGCAGGGGAAAAGAAGAGACCCAGTACTTC. Amino acids: CASSPGRGKEETQYF.

J is TRBJ1-2 and V is TRBV29-1; no reliable D call. Germline-derived CDR1 and CDR2 are SQVTM and ANQGSEA. V was pared by 4 bases and J by 7 bases, with 10 bases between. This CDR3 spans 11 amino acids. The CDR3 is CSVVEDLGYTF. CDR3 coding DNA: TGCAGCGTTGTGGAGGATCTTGGCTACACCTTC.

About this clone itself: The sample holds other DNA sequences that translate to the same CDR3. This chain connects TRBV12-3 or TRBV12-4 to TRBJ1-1; D gene uncertain. CDR3 length equals 13 residues. V was pared by 6 bases and J by 1 base, with 9 bases between. The CDR3, as DNA: TGTGCCAGCAGCCCTGCCGGGAACACTGAAGCTTTCTTT. Translating gives CASSPAGNTEAFF.

The chain has TRBV7-9 and TRBJ1-1; 7 bases line up with TRBD1. CDR1 is SEHNR and CDR2 is FQNEAQ in the germline V gene (reference sequence). The CDR3 runs 14 residues. J gave up 0 bases and V 6 bases, and 4 bases lay outside the gene matches. CDR3 sequence reads: CASSAGQLNTEAFF. CDR3 nucleotide sequence: TGTGCCAGCAGTGCGGGACAGTTGAACACTGAAGCTTTCTTT.

In its sample, this clone was seen a few times. The J gene is TRBJ1-4, the V gene TRBV11-1; D unclear. Trimming left V 3 bases short and J 10 bases short, with 18 bases between. The CDR3 loop spans 15 amino acids. Germline assignment: CDR1 SGHAT and CDR2 FQDESV (reference sequence). The CDR3 region is CASSFEGRRERKLFF. Written as DNA, the CDR3 is TGTGCCAGCAGCTTTGAAGGCAGGAGGGAGAGAAAACTGTTTTTT.

This clone was recorded only once. The genes are TRBV7-9 and TRBJ2-7; D remains ambiguous. Deletions cut 5 bases from V and 0 bases from J, with 11 bases between. CDR1 is SEHNR and CDR2 is FQNEAQ in the germline V gene (reference sequence). The CDR3 totals 14 residues. The CDR3 DNA is TGTGCCAGCAGCCCCAAGCTAACCTCCTACGAGCAGTACTTC. Translated: CASSPKLTSYEQYF.

The chain employs TRBV5-4 and TRBJ2-7, with 7 bases lining up with TRBD1. This CDR3 is built from 14 residues. Germline CDR1 is SGHNT and CDR2 is YYREEE (reference sequence). After removal of 3 bases from V and 0 bases from J, the junction contained 3 bases not matched to a gene. The CDR3: CASSSQGISYEQYF. In nucleotides, the CDR3 is TGTGCCAGCAGCTCACAGGGGATCTCCTACGAGCAGTACTTC. Variable domain in full (rest from reference TRBV5-4 and TRBJ2-7): ETGVTQSPTHLIKTRGQQVTLRCSSQSGHNTVSWYQQALGQGPQFIFQYYREEENGRGNFPPRFSGLQFPNYSSELNVNALELDDSALYLCASSSQGISYEQYFGPGTRLTVT.

In its sample, this clone was seen once. The chain joins TRBV3-1 (or the pseudogene TRBV3-2) to TRBJ1-1; D uncertain. The germline CDR1 and CDR2 sequences are LGHDT and YNNKEL (reference sequence). Trimming removed 4 bases at V and 3 bases at J, with 18 bases between. The CDR3 sequence is 16 residues long. The CDR3 sequence is CASSRLRAGSDTEAFF. The DNA for the CDR3 is TGTGCCAGCAGCCGATTGCGGGCGGGGTCGGACACTGAAGCTTTCTTT.

The chain has TRBV7-2 and TRBJ2-1, with a possible D match to TRBD1 (6 bases). The V end lost 1 base, the J end lost 5 bases, and 12 bases lay between the germline ends. The CDR3 loop spans 15 amino acids. The V gene's germline CDR1 is SGHTA and CDR2 FQGNSA. CDR3 DNA sequence: TGTGCCAGCAGCTTAGTTCGGACAGCTAACAATGAGCAGTTCTTC. It codes for CASSLVRTANNEQFF.

V usage is TRBV12-3 or TRBV12-4 and J usage is TRBJ1-2; no reliable D call. Trimming pared 8 bases from V and 3 bases from J, leaving 10 bases between. The CDR3 is made up of 12 amino acids. The CDR3 DNA sequence: TGTGCCAGCGCCACGAGCGACTATGGCTACACCTTC. This encodes CASATSDYGYTF.

The table lists this clone with a count of one. The rearrangement joins TRBV25-1 to TRBJ2-5; 12 bases agree with TRBD1. J gave up 2 bases and V 4 bases, and 11 bases lay outside the gene matches. The CDR3 loop spans 18 amino acids. Germline CDR1 is MGHDK and CDR2 is SYGVNS. The CDR3 is CASSAPWDRGLWQETQYF. CDR3 DNA sequence: TGTGCCAGCAGTGCCCCATGGGACAGGGGGCTATGGCAAGAGACCCAGTACTTC.

The chain combines TRBV5-6 with TRBJ1-5; 11 nucleotides agree with TRBD1. V lost 0 bases to trimming and J lost 7 bases; unmatched junction nucleotides: 0. CDR1 and CDR2 (germline): SGHDT, YYEEEE. There are 14 residues in the CDR3. CDR3 loop: CASSLGDRGQPQHF. The CDR3 nucleotides read TGTGCCAGCAGCTTGGGGGACAGGGGGCAGCCCCAGCATTTT.

This chain connects TRBV7-9 to TRBJ1-2, with 10 positions matching TRBD1. Germline CDR1 SEHNR, CDR2 FQNEAQ (reference sequence). There are 14 residues in the CDR3. Trimming cost V 7 bases and J 4 bases; bases outside gene matches: 6. In DNA form, the CDR3 reads TGTGCCAGCACCAGGGACAGGGGATGCTATGGCTACACCTTC. Its translation is CASTRDRGCYGYTF.

The V gene is TRBV6-5, the J gene TRBJ1-5, with D hard to call. The CDR3 is 15 amino acids. Trimming cost V 6 bases and J 4 bases, with 16 bases left between them. Germline-derived CDR1 and CDR2 are MNHEY and SVGAGI. As DNA, the CDR3 is TGTGCCAGCAGCCTGAACGGGATTAGGAATCAGCCCCAGCATTTT. Translated: CASSLNGIRNQPQHF.

The V call is TRBV15, the J call TRBJ1-3, with D unresolved. The CDR3 runs 15 residues. The germline gives CDR1 LNHNV, CDR2 YYDKDF (reference sequence). The germline V and J ends were trimmed by 5 bases and 0 bases, with 11 bases remaining between them. CDR3 bases: TGTGCCACCAGCCCGGGGATCTTCTCTGGAAACACCATATATTTT. It specifies CATSPGIFSGNTIYF.

This chain connects TRBV5-5 to TRBJ1-4; TRBD1 agrees at 7 bases. The CDR3 contains 16 residues. Germline loops: CDR1 SGHKS, CDR2 YYEKEE (reference sequence). With V trimmed by 4 bases and J by 5 bases, 11 bases remained unmatched. The CDR3 sequence is CASSPSPGGENEKLFF. The CDR3 DNA follows: TGTGCCAGCAGCCCATCACCAGGGGGTGAGAATGAAAAACTGTTTTTT.